Sequencing of this T cell receptor (beta chain) was carried out in a study of T cell changes during pregnancy in multiple sclerosis. CDR3 length equals 15 residues. V was cut by 0 bases and J by 2 bases, with 9 bases left in between. Per the germline V gene, CDR1 is MNHEY and CDR2 is SMNVEV (reference sequence). Assay used: immunoSEQ multiplex PCR; TCRdb lists only in-frame clones, some missing. The table has around 69,000 clones, around 90% seen once. The specimen comprised peripheral blood, sampled in the second trimester of pregnancy. The sequence was obtained from a female donor in good health, enrolled as a control in a pregnancy study. V is TRBV27 and J is TRBJ2-3; possible D gene TRBD2, 5 bases. The chain's CDR3 is CASSLSRAATDTQYF. For the CDR3, the DNA is TGTGCCAGCAGTTTATCGAGGGCAGCCACAGATACGCAGTATTTT.